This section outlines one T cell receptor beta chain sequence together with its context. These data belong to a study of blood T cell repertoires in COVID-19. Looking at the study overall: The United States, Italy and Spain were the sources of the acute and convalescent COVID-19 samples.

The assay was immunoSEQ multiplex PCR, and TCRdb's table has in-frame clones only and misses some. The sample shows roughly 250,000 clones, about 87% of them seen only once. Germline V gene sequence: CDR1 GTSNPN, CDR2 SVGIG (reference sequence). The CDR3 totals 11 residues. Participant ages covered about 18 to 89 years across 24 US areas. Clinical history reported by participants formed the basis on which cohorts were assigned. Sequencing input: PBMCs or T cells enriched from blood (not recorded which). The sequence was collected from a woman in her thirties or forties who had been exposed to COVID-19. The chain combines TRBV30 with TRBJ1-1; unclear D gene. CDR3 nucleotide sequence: TGTGCGTTGCTCGGGAACACTGAAGCTTTCTTT. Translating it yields CALLGNTEAFF.